Listed below are T cell receptor beta chains from one sample, sequenced in a study of blood T cells in healthy people across ages. TCRdb re-called the 5' RACE reads with MiXCR, one entry per CDR3 protein. The table records around 900,000 distinct CDR3 sequences, 51% of them present only once. Sample: blood. These receptors were collected from a woman between 55 and 75 years old in good health. Both conserved end residues are part of each CDR3. Each record gives: clone size, J gene, V gene, D gene, CDR3 protein, CDR3 DNA. D genes are given only for firm matches. Clone size appears in some rows only: once, few, many, or a class for an expanded clone.

NA,TRBJ2-1,TRBV20-1,NA,CSASTANEQFF,TGCAGTGCTAGCACAGCCAATGAGCAGTTCTTC
few,TRBJ2-7,TRBV24-1,NA,CATSDRTSYEQYF,TGTGCCACCAGTGACCGGACGTCGTACGAGCAGTACTTC
few,TRBJ2-3,TRBV9,NA,CASSVGARSADTQYF,TGTGCCAGCAGCGTAGGTGCCAGATCCGCAGATACGCAGTATTTT
NA,TRBJ2-6,TRBV6-4,NA,CASSDTILILGSQGPGANVLTF,TGTGCCAGCAGTGACACCATTTTGATCCTCGGGTCCCAGGGGCCTGGGGCCAACGTCCTGACTTTC
NA,TRBJ1-1,TRBV28,NA,CASSPATGANTEAFF,TGTGCCAGCAGTCCTGCGACAGGAGCGAACACTGAAGCTTTCTTT
NA,TRBJ1-5,TRBV12-3/TRBV12-4,NA,CASTAWGGNQPQHF,TGTGCCAGCACCGCATGGGGGGGCAATCAGCCCCAGCATTTT
NA,TRBJ2-2,TRBV12-3/TRBV12-4,TRBD1,CASTLQGAGGELFF,TGTGCCAGCACCTTACAGGGGGCGGGGGGGGAGCTGTTTTTT
NA,TRBJ2-1,TRBV12-3/TRBV12-4,TRBD2,CASKSSGMGSYEQFF,TGTGCCAGCAAATCTAGCGGGATGGGGTCTTATGAGCAGTTCTTC
NA,TRBJ2-1,TRBV7-2,NA,CASTAGRSEQFF,TGTGCCAGCACGGCAGGGCGTAGTGAGCAGTTCTTC
few,TRBJ2-4,TRBV20-1,TRBD1,CSARDSTRSAKNIQYF,TGCAGTGCGAGGGACAGCACCCGATCGGCCAAAAACATTCAGTACTTC
NA,TRBJ1-6,TRBV7-2,NA,CASSPGRVGSPLHF,TGTGCCAGCAGCCCTGGGAGGGTTGGATCACCCCTCCACTTT
NA,TRBJ2-3,TRBV5-6,NA,CASSLGGRAAQYF,TGTGCCAGCAGCCTCGGGGGTCGGGCCGCGCAGTATTTT
NA,TRBJ1-1,TRBV3-1,TRBD1,CASSTNRGAEAFF,TGTGCCAGCAGCACGAACAGGGGAGCTGAAGCTTTCTTT
NA,TRBJ2-7,TRBV10-2,NA,CASSDQGTGRYEQYF,TGCGCCAGCAGTGACCAGGGAACAGGCCGCTACGAGCAGTACTTC
few,TRBJ2-7,TRBV5-1,TRBD2,CASSLGGTSGNEQYF,TGCGCCAGCAGCTTGGGGGGGACTAGCGGGAACGAGCAGTACTTC
NA,TRBJ2-5,TRBV2,NA,CASRAYGETQYF,TGTGCCAGCAGGGCTTATGGGGAGACCCAGTACTTC
NA,TRBJ2-7,TRBV9,NA,CASGVGLVYEQYF,TGTGCCAGCGGCGTAGGTCTAGTCTACGAGCAGTACTTC
few,TRBJ2-5,TRBV15,TRBD2,CATQFGRESETQYF,TGTGCCACCCAATTCGGGCGGGAGTCAGAGACCCAGTACTTC
NA,TRBJ2-5,TRBV4-2,TRBD1,CASSQRGTGQYNEQYF,TGTGCCAGCAGCCAACGCGGGACAGGCCAATACAATGAGCAGTACTTC
NA,TRBJ2-3,TRBV20-1,TRBD2,CSANSGRVTDTQYF,TGCAGTGCTAACAGCGGGAGGGTGACAGATACGCAGTATTTT
NA,TRBJ1-5,TRBV24-1,TRBD1,CATRQGADQPQHF,TGTGCCACCAGACAGGGGGCAGATCAGCCCCAGCATTTT
NA,TRBJ2-5,TRBV6-1,NA,CASRLGLQRETQYF,TGTGCCAGCAGGTTGGGACTTCAGAGGGAGACCCAGTACTTC
few,TRBJ1-2,TRBV6-2/TRBV6-3,NA,CASNTGLGYTF,TGTGCCAGCAATACAGGGCTTGGCTACACCTTC
NA,TRBJ1-1,TRBV30,NA,CAWSVVGAGKAFF,TGTGCCTGGAGTGTAGTGGGGGCAGGAAAAGCTTTCTTT
NA,TRBJ2-1,TRBV12-3/TRBV12-4,NA,CASSPPGPSYNEQFF,TGTGCCAGCAGTCCCCCGGGACCGTCCTACAATGAGCAGTTCTTC
NA,TRBJ2-6,TRBV7-9,NA,CASSLVDDVRIGANVLTF,TGTGCCAGCAGCTTGGTTGATGACGTGAGGATCGGGGCCAACGTCCTGACTTTC
NA,TRBJ2-3,TRBV28,NA,CASSLTGYSTDTQYF,TGTGCCAGCAGCTTAACAGGGTATAGCACAGATACGCAGTATTTT
few,TRBJ2-7,TRBV29-1,NA,CSVEANSYEQYF,TGCAGCGTTGAGGCAAACTCCTACGAGCAGTACTTC
few,TRBJ2-5,TRBV21-1,NA,CASSKSCAGGCKTQYF,TGTGCCAGCAGCAAGTCGTGTGCAGGGGGCTGCAAGACCCAGTACTTC
few,TRBJ2-7,TRBV19,NA,CASSAQGAGYEQYF,TGTGCCAGTAGTGCGCAGGGTGCAGGCTACGAGCAGTACTTC
NA,TRBJ1-1,TRBV20-1,NA,CGTQQPDTEAFF,TGCGGAACACAGCAGCCGGACACTGAAGCTTTCTTT
few,TRBJ2-7,TRBV27,NA,CASSSPLTGYEQYF,TGTGCCAGCAGTTCACCCCTCACAGGCTACGAGCAGTACTTC
few,TRBJ2-1,TRBV5-1,NA,CASSFALLSYNEQFF,TGCGCCAGCAGTTTCGCTCTCCTCTCCTACAATGAGCAGTTCTTC
once,TRBJ2-7,TRBV27,TRBD1,CASSLLTGQGSYNEQYF,TGTGCCAGCAGTTTACTTACGGGACAGGGGTCCTACAATGAGCAGTACTTC
NA,TRBJ2-1,TRBV30,TRBD2,CAWTLGLAGYNEQFF,TGTGCCTGGACCCTGGGACTAGCGGGATACAATGAGCAGTTCTTC
NA,TRBJ2-6,TRBV30,TRBD2,CAWSLGGTNVLTF,TGTGCCTGGAGTTTGGGGGGGACCAACGTCCTGACTTTC
NA,TRBJ2-1,TRBV27,TRBD2,CASSRLFLAGGPSSHEQFF,TGTGCCAGCAGTCGCCTCTTTCTAGCGGGAGGGCCAAGTTCGCATGAGCAGTTCTTC
few,TRBJ1-1,TRBV29-1,NA,CSVAGGLFTEAFF,TGCAGCGTTGCCGGGGGCCTGTTCACTGAAGCTTTCTTT
few,TRBJ2-5,TRBV3-1,NA,CASSQTINQETQYF,TGTGCCAGCAGCCAGACCATTAACCAAGAGACCCAGTACTTC
NA,TRBJ2-6,TRBV11-1,NA,CASSFAGRGQRTSSGANVLTF,TGTGCCAGCAGCTTTGCGGGGCGGGGACAGAGGACGAGCTCTGGGGCCAACGTCCTGACTTTC
few,TRBJ2-7,TRBV28,NA,CASSSPGPGEQYF,TGTGCCAGCAGTTCCCCCGGCCCCGGCGAGCAGTACTTC
NA,TRBJ1-2,TRBV9,TRBD1,CASSGRDRDGYTF,TGTGCCAGCAGCGGCCGGGACAGAGATGGCTACACCTTC
few,TRBJ2-3,TRBV4-1,NA,CASSQDPRYGTDTQYF,TGCGCCAGCAGCCAAGATCCCCGGTATGGGACAGATACGCAGTATTTT
few,TRBJ2-7,TRBV20-1,TRBD2,CSASMTGGSYEQYF,TGCAGTGCTAGTATGACGGGAGGGTCCTACGAGCAGTACTTC
NA,TRBJ2-1,TRBV7-2,NA,CASSLVGGQRGNEQFF,TGTGCCAGCAGCTTAGTAGGTGGACAACGGGGAAATGAGCAGTTCTTC
NA,TRBJ2-3,TRBV28,NA,CASSFLRPSTDTQYF,TGTGCCAGCAGTTTTCTCCGACCTAGCACAGATACGCAGTATTTT
NA,TRBJ2-1,TRBV20-1,TRBD2,CSAPAERDSSYNEQFF,TGCAGTGCTCCCGCCGAGCGGGATAGCTCCTACAATGAGCAGTTCTTC
few,TRBJ1-2,TRBV6-5,NA,CASTSWGYGYTF,TGTGCCAGCACTTCCTGGGGCTATGGCTACACCTTC
NA,TRBJ2-1,TRBV5-1,NA,CASSLGQNPNIRSYNEQFF,TGCGCCAGCAGCTTGGGGCAGAACCCGAATATACGGTCCTACAATGAGCAGTTCTTC
NA,TRBJ2-1,TRBV7-9,NA,CASSLLVIPLETDQFF,TGTGCCAGCAGCTTACTGGTCATCCCCTTAGAGACAGATCAGTTCTTC
NA,TRBJ2-3,TRBV11-3,NA,CASSLQGRSTDTQYF,TGTGCCAGCAGCCTTCAGGGAAGGAGCACAGATACGCAGTATTTT
once,TRBJ1-2,TRBV20-1,NA,CSAREIQMSRENYGYTF,TGCAGTGCTAGAGAGATCCAAATGAGCAGGGAAAACTATGGCTACACCTTC
NA,TRBJ1-2,TRBV29-1,TRBD1,CSVGGQGYGYTF,TGCAGCGTAGGGGGACAGGGGTATGGCTACACCTTC
few,TRBJ2-5,TRBV7-8,NA,CASSFWSAGETQYF,TGTGCCAGCAGCTTCTGGTCTGCCGGGGAGACCCAGTACTTC
NA,TRBJ2-2,TRBV6-5,NA,CASSQRGQITGELFF,TGTGCCAGCAGTCAACGCGGACAGATCACCGGGGAGCTGTTTTTT
NA,TRBJ2-7,TRBV7-6,NA,CASSLGRAGRGSYEQYF,TGTGCCAGCAGCTTAGGGCGGGCAGGTAGGGGTTCCTACGAGCAGTACTTC
NA,TRBJ1-6,TRBV13,NA,CASSHGMDGNSPLHF,TGTGCCAGCAGCCATGGCATGGACGGAAATTCACCCCTCCACTTT